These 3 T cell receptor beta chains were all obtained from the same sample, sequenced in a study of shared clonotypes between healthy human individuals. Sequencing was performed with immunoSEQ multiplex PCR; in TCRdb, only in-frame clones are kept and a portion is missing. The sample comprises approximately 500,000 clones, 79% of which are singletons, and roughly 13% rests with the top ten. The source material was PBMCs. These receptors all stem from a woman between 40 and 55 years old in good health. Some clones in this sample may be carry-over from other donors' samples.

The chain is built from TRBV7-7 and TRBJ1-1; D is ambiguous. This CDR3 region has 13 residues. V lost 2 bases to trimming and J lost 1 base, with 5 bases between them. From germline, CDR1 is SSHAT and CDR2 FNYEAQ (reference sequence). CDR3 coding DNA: TGTGCCAGCAGCTTATCAGAGAACACTGAAGCTTTCTTT. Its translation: CASSLSENTEAFF.

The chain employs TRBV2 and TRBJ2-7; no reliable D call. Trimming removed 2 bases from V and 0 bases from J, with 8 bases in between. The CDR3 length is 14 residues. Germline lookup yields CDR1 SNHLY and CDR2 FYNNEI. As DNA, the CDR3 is TGTGCCAGCAGTGAAAGGACCGACTCCTACGAGCAGTACTTC. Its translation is CASSERTDSYEQYF.

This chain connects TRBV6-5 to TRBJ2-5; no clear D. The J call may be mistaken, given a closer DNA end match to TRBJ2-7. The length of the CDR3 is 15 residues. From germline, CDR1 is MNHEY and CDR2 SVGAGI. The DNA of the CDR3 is TGTGCCAGCACCCCTCCTTCCGGGTCACTCTACGAGCAGTACTTC. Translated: CASTPPSGSLYEQYF.